The rows below give T cell receptor beta chains drawn from one sample of a study of shared clonotypes between healthy human individuals. Method: immunoSEQ multiplex PCR; TCRdb's copy keeps in-frame clones and lacks some. The sample has under 2,500,000 clones; 90% to 97% are singletons. The source material was naive CD4+ T cells sorted from blood. All receptors come from a man aged 18-30 years in good health. Both conserved end residues are part of each CDR3. Fields, in order: V gene, D gene, J gene, CDR3 protein. A D gene is named only where the DNA matches it firmly.

TRBV4-3	TRBD2	TRBJ2-1	CASSQGLAGNYNEQFF
TRBV10-3	-	TRBJ2-5	CAIRTAETQYF
TRBV30	TRBD1	TRBJ2-5	CAWRNTGVETQYF
TRBV4-2	-	TRBJ1-1	CASSKEPGSNTEAFF
TRBV7-9	TRBD2	TRBJ2-1	CATGLAGGNNEQFF
TRBV11-2	-	TRBJ1-4	CASSRGDGVLGKLFF
TRBV30	-	TRBJ2-7	CAWSRGGRDEQYF
TRBV5-6	TRBD2	TRBJ2-5	CASSLGLAGTQETQYF
TRBV5-4	-	TRBJ1-3	CASSFNTGNTIYF
TRBV7-2	-	TRBJ2-3	CASSFKLSGRDTQYF
TRBV4-1	-	TRBJ2-1	CASSKTGSFYNEQFF
TRBV5-6	TRBD1	TRBJ2-7	CASSTGTGRSYEQYF
TRBV2	-	TRBJ1-5	CASSLDRQPQHF
TRBV27	TRBD2	TRBJ2-2	CASSLAGGNTGELFF
TRBV7-9	TRBD1	TRBJ1-2	CASSPDRAFSNYGYTF
TRBV5-1	-	TRBJ1-2	CASGVGTVDGYTF
TRBV11-2	-	TRBJ1-1	CASSLDLARGAFF
TRBV28	TRBD1	TRBJ1-1	CASSSGQGGNTEAFF
TRBV29-1	TRBD1	TRBJ2-2	CSVLGQANTGELFF
TRBV4-1	-	TRBJ2-1	CASSRQLGNEQFF
TRBV2	-	TRBJ1-6	CASSVLEEDSPLHF
TRBV2	-	TRBJ1-1	CATQGQGLNTEAFF
TRBV11-2	TRBD1	TRBJ1-1	CASSLERQGTTFF
TRBV5-1	TRBD1	TRBJ2-3	CASSLDRADTDTQYF
TRBV30	-	TRBJ2-1	CAWKAAGNEQFF
TRBV13	-	TRBJ2-2	CASSPIRFANTGELFF
TRBV5-7	-	TRBJ1-5	CASSLKTYRNQPQHF
TRBV6-1	-	TRBJ2-2	CASSVGTIANTGELFF
TRBV5-1	-	TRBJ2-7	CASSRGSPGDEQYF
TRBV5-6	TRBD1	TRBJ1-2	CASSLEGQGAHGYTF
TRBV7-2	-	TRBJ2-7	CASSPRTRSYEQYF
TRBV4-1	TRBD1	TRBJ2-7	CASSQATGVDEQYF
TRBV10-3	TRBD2	TRBJ2-7	CAISGLARNEQYF
TRBV29-1	TRBD2	TRBJ2-7	CSVLAGAYEQYF
TRBV4-3	TRBD2	TRBJ2-3	CASSQLLLAGGPATQYF
TRBV6-5	TRBD1	TRBJ2-7	CASSRGTGDEQYF
TRBV30	TRBD2	TRBJ2-5	CAWRPAGGPETQYF
TRBV28	TRBD1	TRBJ1-4	CASSPPPGQGGEKLFF
TRBV10-3	-	TRBJ1-2	CAIADLNYGYTF
TRBV6-6	-	TRBJ1-5	CASSAGTHNQPQHF
TRBV4-1	-	TRBJ1-5	CASSRGIDQPQHF
TRBV11-2	-	TRBJ1-1	CASRQDRSWFTEAFF
TRBV5-6	-	TRBJ1-3	CASSSGGRGNTIYF
TRBV6-5	-	TRBJ2-7	CASSKDSSREQYF
TRBV6-1	-	TRBJ2-3	CASSGTLVGTQYF
TRBV19	TRBD1	TRBJ1-6	CASSIGDSTNSPLHF
TRBV6-1	-	TRBJ1-5	CASSEDRTLTNTDF
TRBV30	TRBD2	TRBJ2-7	CAWNGGDEQYF
TRBV28	-	TRBJ1-5	CASSFRGTIQPQHF
TRBV2	-	TRBJ1-5	CASSLEGTTNQPQHF
TRBV28	-	TRBJ1-4	CASSLGNEKLFF
TRBV19	-	TRBJ1-6	CASSIGRINLYNSPLHF
TRBV6-1	-	TRBJ1-5	CASRTGDSSNQPQHF
TRBV28	-	TRBJ1-2	CASSGLGGGYTF
TRBV10-1	TRBD2	TRBJ2-7	CASSLGSAGGVYEQYF
TRBV28	-	TRBJ2-5	CASSPLGGPYQETQYF
TRBV28	-	TRBJ2-7	CASSLFAGSYEQYF
TRBV11-2	-	TRBJ1-2	CASSSPVLAYGYTF
TRBV18	TRBD1	TRBJ1-5	CASSPGTGVRQPQHF
TRBV11-2	-	TRBJ2-3	CASSLDMRAGTDTQYF